The T cell receptor (beta chain) under discussion was sequenced for a study of control samples from healthy donors and cancer patients. Sequenced by immunoSEQ multiplex PCR; TCRdb stores in-frame clones only, minus some. The repertoire consists of under 80,000 clones, with roughly 93% occurring once and the leading ten covering over 1%. V lost 0 bases and J lost 7; bases outside the gene matches: 13. The CDR3 runs to 17 residues. Germline V gene lookup returns CDR1 MGHRA and CDR2 YSYEKL. Sequencing was done on a sample of PBMCs. This sequence originates from a woman between 40 and 55 years old with lung cancer. This chain links TRBV4-1 with TRBJ2-7; TRBD1 matches 9 bases. CDR3 sequence reads: CASSQDLANRGLGEQYF. The CDR3 nucleotides read TGCGCCAGCAGCCAAGATCTCGCAAACAGGGGGCTTGGTGAGCAGTACTTC.